A selection of T cell receptor beta chains follows, all from one sample in a study of T-cell memory formation after mild COVID-19. TCRdb reprocessed the 5' RACE reads via MiXCR and lists one record per CDR3 protein. The table lists almost 350,000 distinct CDR3 sequences, under 25% of them singletons, with under 25% in the top ten. The sample comprised PBMCs or a T cell subset sorted from them (not recorded which). The receptors were sampled from a man between 18 and 29 years old who had mild COVID-19 (a few samples of this study predate the infection). Cell type and time point are not known. CDR3s include the opening cysteine and the closing phenylalanine or tryptophan. A D gene is named only where the DNA matches it firmly. Clone size is stated in some rows and not others, as once, few, many or a class when expanded.

few,TRBJ2-3,TRBV28,NA,CASSYMDTQYF,TGTGCCAGCAGCTACATGGATACGCAGTATTTT
few,TRBJ2-3,TRBV5-1,TRBD2,CASSRLAGVQDTQYF,TGCGCCAGCAGCCGACTAGCGGGAGTGCAGGATACGCAGTATTTT
NA,TRBJ2-7,TRBV9,NA,CASSETTESYEQYF,TGTGCCAGCAGCGAAACGACAGAGTCCTACGAGCAGTACTTC
NA,TRBJ2-2,TRBV7-2,NA,CASSLQSELFF,TGTGCCAGCAGCCTCCAGAGCGAGCTGTTTTTT
NA,TRBJ1-1,TRBV20-1,TRBD1,CSARVYPGTGKTEAFF,TGCAGTGCTAGAGTCTACCCCGGGACAGGGAAGACTGAAGCTTTCTTT
NA,TRBJ1-1,TRBV20-1,TRBD1,CSARRFTGVQEAFF,TGCAGTGCTAGAAGATTCACAGGGGTCCAAGAAGCTTTCTTT
NA,TRBJ1-4,TRBV12-3/TRBV12-4,NA,CASSSLPGRNEKLFF,TGTGCCAGCAGTTCCCTTCCTGGCAGAAATGAAAAACTGTTTTTT
NA,TRBJ1-1,TRBV4-1,NA,CASSRTPVNTEAFF,TGCGCCAGCAGCCGGACACCGGTGAACACTGAAGCTTTCTTT
many,TRBJ1-1,TRBV18,NA,CASSPPAQGTIEAFF,TGTGCCAGCTCACCACCGGCCCAGGGGACGATTGAAGCTTTCTTT
few,TRBJ1-5,TRBV7-9,NA,CASSSSTPAGNQPQHF,TGTGCCAGCAGCTCCTCTACCCCGGCGGGCAATCAGCCCCAGCATTTT
few,TRBJ2-1,TRBV20-1,TRBD2,CSARLLAGDPLSYNEQFF,TGCAGTGCTAGGCTGTTAGCGGGGGACCCGTTATCCTACAATGAGCAGTTCTTC
few,TRBJ1-2,TRBV5-1,TRBD1,CASSLEQGAGYGYTF,TGCGCCAGCAGCTTGGAACAGGGGGCCGGTTATGGCTACACCTTC
NA,TRBJ2-7,TRBV12-3/TRBV12-4,NA,CASRNRLESEQYF,TGTGCCAGCAGGAACCGACTGGAAAGCGAGCAGTACTTC
few,TRBJ1-1,TRBV5-1,NA,CASSLGPEAGPAFF,TGCGCCAGCAGCTTGGGGCCCGAGGCGGGGCCGGCTTTCTTT
NA,TRBJ1-5,TRBV7-8,NA,CASSSSGPYQPQHF,TGTGCCAGCAGCTCCTCCGGCCCGTATCAGCCCCAGCATTTT
NA,TRBJ1-3,TRBV6-5,NA,CASRSAGNTIYF,TGTGCCAGCAGGTCAGCTGGTAACACCATATATTTT
few,TRBJ1-5,TRBV7-9,NA,CASSLRLLYSNQPQHF,TGTGCCAGCAGCTTAAGGCTCCTTTATAGCAATCAGCCCCAGCATTTT
few,TRBJ1-6,TRBV2,NA,CASSGQTSSPLHF,TGTGCCAGCAGTGGACAAACTAGTTCACCCCTCCACTTT
NA,TRBJ1-1,TRBV29-1,NA,CSVLRRGNTEAFF,TGCAGCGTTCTCAGGCGGGGTAACACTGAAGCTTTCTTT
NA,TRBJ1-1,TRBV12-3/TRBV12-4,NA,CASKRGNTEAFF,TGTGCCAGCAAACGGGGGAACACTGAAGCTTTCTTT
NA,TRBJ1-5,TRBV7-9,NA,CASSLGEYNQPQHF,TGTGCCAGCAGCCTCGGGGAGTACAATCAGCCCCAGCATTTT
NA,TRBJ2-2,TRBV7-6,NA,CASSLVTGAGTGELFF,TGTGCCAGCAGCTTAGTTACGGGGGCGGGAACCGGGGAGCTGTTTTTT
few,TRBJ2-7,TRBV7-9,NA,CASSLGGKGEQYF,TGTGCCAGCAGCTTAGGAGGAAAGGGGGAGCAGTACTTC